This is a list of T cell receptor beta chains from one sample in a study of shared clonotypes between healthy human individuals. Generated by immunoSEQ multiplex PCR, the TCRdb table keeps only in-frame clones and is missing some. The repertoire includes around 1.9 million clones, about 93% of them detected once, and 1.5% to 2% sits in the top ten. Sequenced: naive CD8+ T cells from PBMCs. These receptors all stem from a man aged 18 to 30 in good health. Some clones in this sample may be carry-over from other donors' samples. Each CDR3 is given with its conserved first and last residue. Each record gives: V gene, CDR3 protein.

v_call: TRBV25-1; cdr3_aa: CASSEFESGSFYNEQFF
v_call: TRBV7-9; cdr3_aa: CASSLRDSSGNTIYF
v_call: TRBV5-1; cdr3_aa: CASSLGQPPGEQYF
v_call: TRBV27; cdr3_aa: CASSLLAANTDTQYF
v_call: TRBV4-3; cdr3_aa: CASSRPLWGELFF
v_call: TRBV6-5; cdr3_aa: CASSYRQGAYEQYF
v_call: TRBV27; cdr3_aa: CASSLGQTYGYTF
v_call: TRBV7-9; cdr3_aa: CASSSDRGSYEQYF
v_call: TRBV28; cdr3_aa: CASSLLTSGRSNEQFF
v_call: TRBV5-6; cdr3_aa: CASSLSGAPNEQFF
v_call: TRBV6-5; cdr3_aa: CAGIPTGCEKLFF
v_call: TRBV5-1; cdr3_aa: CASSWTSGSSGEQYF
v_call: TRBV6-6; cdr3_aa: CASSYYGSTGELFF
v_call: TRBV27; cdr3_aa: CASSLSGGWNEQFF
v_call: TRBV9; cdr3_aa: CASSPIFGVPTSNTGELFF
v_call: TRBV13; cdr3_aa: CASSPAGPYYEQYF
v_call: TRBV4-2; cdr3_aa: CASSQDLGWGSGRTNEQFF
v_call: TRBV19; cdr3_aa: CASSIGTAPSQPQHF
v_call: TRBV29-1; cdr3_aa: CSAQTGSVDTEAFF
v_call: TRBV27; cdr3_aa: CASSLSWGIGNTIYF
v_call: TRBV7-2; cdr3_aa: CASSTRSGEQFF
v_call: TRBV18; cdr3_aa: CASSPGLGGPGNTIYF